This record concerns one T cell receptor (beta chain) sequence. Its antigen is unknown. At the deep level, the assay was run. TCRdb's copy holds only in-frame clones and misses some; the assay was immunoSEQ multiplex PCR. Of about 600,000 clones listed, around 81% were seen once; the top ten hold approximately 12%. This record comes from a study of shared clonotypes between healthy human individuals. The CDR3 is 14 residues long. The ends were cut back, 2 bases at V and 3 bases at J, with 11 bases in the middle. Germline CDR1 reads LNHDA; CDR2 reads SQIVND (reference sequence). Study outcomes and limitations: Blood alone was sampled, and tissue repertoires likely differ.

This receptor was identified in a woman aged 35 to 49 in good health. Some clones in this sample may be carry-over from other donors' samples. The gene calls are TRBV19 and TRBJ2-7, with TRBD2 as a possible D gene (5 bases). The specimen was PBMCs. The CDR3 is CASSIRMGDYEQYF. The CDR3 region has the DNA TGTGCCAGTAGTATAAGGATGGGAGACTACGAGCAGTACTTC.